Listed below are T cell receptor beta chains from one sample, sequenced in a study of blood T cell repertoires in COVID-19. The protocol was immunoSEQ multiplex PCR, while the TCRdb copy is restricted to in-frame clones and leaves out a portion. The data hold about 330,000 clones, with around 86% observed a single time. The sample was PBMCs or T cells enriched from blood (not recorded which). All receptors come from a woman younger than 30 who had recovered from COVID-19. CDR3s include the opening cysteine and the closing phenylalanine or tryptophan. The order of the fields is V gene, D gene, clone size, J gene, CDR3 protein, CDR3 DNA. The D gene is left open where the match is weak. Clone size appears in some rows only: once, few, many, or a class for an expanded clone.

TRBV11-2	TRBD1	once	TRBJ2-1	CASSFNSQGSDEQFF	TGTGCCAGCAGCTTTAACTCACAGGGGAGCGATGAGCAGTTCTTC
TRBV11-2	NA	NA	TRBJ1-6	CASSLAQINSPLHF	TGTGCCAGCAGCTTAGCCCAGATTAATTCACCCCTCCACTTT
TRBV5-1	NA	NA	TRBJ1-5	CASSSYSGQPQHF	TGCGCCAGCAGCTCCTACTCTGGTCAGCCCCAGCATTTT
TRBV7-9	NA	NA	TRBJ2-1	CASSHRGGGTEQFF	TGTGCCAGCAGCCACCGAGGGGGCGGGACCGAGCAGTTCTTC
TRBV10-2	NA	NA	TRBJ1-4	CASSIQGRSEKLFF	TGCGCCAGCAGTATACAGGGACGGAGTGAAAAACTGTTTTTT
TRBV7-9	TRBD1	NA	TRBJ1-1	CASSLGDSLNTEAFF	TGTGCCAGCAGCTTAGGGGACAGCTTGAACACTGAAGCTTTCTTT
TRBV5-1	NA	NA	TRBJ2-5	CASSLDGTPVETQYF	TGCGCCAGCAGCTTGGACGGGACACCAGTAGAGACCCAGTACTTC
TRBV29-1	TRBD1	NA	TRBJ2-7	CSVGDRVDGKSSYEQYF	TGCAGCGTCGGGGACAGGGTCGACGGCAAAAGCTCCTACGAGCAGTACTTC
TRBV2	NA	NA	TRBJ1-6	CASSASGSPLHF	TGTGCCAGCAGTGCATCGGGATCACCCCTCCACTTT
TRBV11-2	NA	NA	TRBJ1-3	CASSSPTGDSGNTIYF	TGTGCCAGCAGCTCCCCGACAGGTGACTCTGGAAACACCATATATTTT